A single T cell receptor (beta chain) is shown here with its context. Only in-frame clones appear in the TCRdb table, and some are missing; sequencing was by immunoSEQ multiplex PCR. The table lists around 170,000 clones, around 86% of them singletons. The source of the sample is a study of blood T cell repertoires in COVID-19. Looking at the study overall: The United States, Italy and Spain provided the acute and convalescent COVID-19 samples.

This CDR3 contains 15 residues. V gave up 4 bases and J gave up 1 base, with 14 bases separating them. The germline V gene encodes CDR1 SGDLS and CDR2 YYNGEE. V usage is TRBV9 and J usage is TRBJ1-2, with a tentative D call TRBD1 (5 bases). Source material: peripheral blood. The source of this sequence is a man aged 45-65 years with active or convalescent COVID-19. The DNA of the CDR3 is TGTGCCAGCAGCTCCCGGGGAGGGGTTAACTATGGCTACACCTTC. Protein product: CASSSRGGVNYGYTF. Combining the CDR3 with reference TRBV9 and TRBJ1-2 gives the whole variable domain DSGVTQTPKHLITATGQRVTLRCSPRSGDLSVYWYQQSLDQGLQFLIQYYNGEERAKGNILERFSAQQFPDLHSELNLSSLELGDSALYFCASSSRGGVNYGYTFGSGTRLTVV.